These 26 T cell receptor beta chains were all obtained from the same sample, sequenced in a study of vaccination effects on CD4 cells after COVID-19. Data came from immunoSEQ multiplex PCR; TCRdb stores just in-frame clones and leaves some out. The sample carries approximately 37,000 clones, more than 75% recorded once. These receptors' antigens are unknown. Cells that had been cultured for 10 days were the source of isolated CD4+ T cells. The sample in question was CD4+ T cells from PBMCs cultured without peptide, obtained before COVID-19 vaccination. All receptors derive from a human donor who received a COVID-19 vaccine.

The rearrangement joins TRBV18 to TRBJ2-1, with TRBD1 matching over 10 bases. The trim removed 3 bases at V and 1 base at J, leaving 6 bases unmatched. This CDR3 is 17 amino acids long. Germline CDR1 KGHSH, CDR2 LQKENI. The CDR3 loop reads CASSPRAGQGSYNEQFF. Here the CDR3 DNA reads TGTGCCAGCTCACCGAGGGCGGGACAGGGGTCCTACAATGAGCAGTTCTTC.

This chain connects TRBV19 to TRBJ2-2; 7 bases fit TRBD1. The CDR3 sequence is 14 residues long. The germline V gene encodes CDR1 LNHDA and CDR2 SQIVND (reference sequence). V lost 5 bases and J lost 1; bases outside the gene matches: 1. The CDR3 DNA sequence: TGTGCCAGTAGTGGGACAGTGAACACCGGGGAGCTGTTTTTT. It is translated as CASSGTVNTGELFF.

The V gene is TRBV30, the J gene TRBJ1-2; the D gene is possibly TRBD1 (6 bases). Between the trimmed V and J ends, which lost 4 bases and 1 base, there was a span of 13 bases. Germline CDR1 and CDR2: GTSNPN and SVGIG (reference sequence). The CDR3 contains 14 residues. CDR3 bases: TGTGCCTGGACCTGGGACACCAATAACTATGGCTACACCTTC. It is translated as CAWTWDTNNYGYTF.

The chain combines TRBV4-1 with TRBJ2-2; the match to TRBD2 covers 8 bases. Germline V gene sequence: CDR1 MGHRA, CDR2 YSYEKL. The junction had 20 bases not matched to a gene; V was cut back by 5 bases and J by 0 bases. This CDR3 comprises 21 residues. CDR3 loop: CASSKAAQAGPGLANTGELFF. In nucleotides, the CDR3 is TGCGCCAGCAGCAAAGCGGCACAAGCGGGGCCGGGACTAGCGAACACCGGGGAGCTGTTTTTT.

The chain employs TRBV6-5 and TRBJ1-2; D is perhaps TRBD1 (6 bases). The CDR3 is made up of 13 amino acids. Trimming shortened V by 6 bases and J by 3 bases, and 11 bases separated the two germline ends. Germline CDR1 MNHEY, CDR2 SVGAGI. CDR3 protein: CASSRTVYYGYTF. The CDR3 DNA reads as TGTGCCAGCAGCCGGACAGTATACTATGGCTACACCTTC.

The rearrangement uses TRBV5-6 and TRBJ1-6, with D tentatively TRBD1 (5 bases). V lost 3 bases and J 2 bases, leaving 12 bases between the germline ends. The CDR3 spans 16 residues. CDR1 SGHDT and CDR2 YYEEEE come from the germline V gene. This chain's CDR3 is CASSSGGFPYNSPLHF. The CDR3 DNA follows: TGTGCCAGCAGCTCCGGGGGGTTCCCCTATAATTCACCCCTCCACTTT. The variable domain in full, completed from reference TRBV5-6 and TRBJ1-6, reads DAGVTQSPTHLIKTRGQQVTLRCSPKSGHDTVSWYQQALGQGPQFIFQYYEEEERQRGNFPDRFSGHQFPNYSSELNVNALLLGDSALYLCASSSGGFPYNSPLHFGNGTRLTVT.

This chain joins TRBV6-5 and TRBJ2-7; 7 positions match TRBD1. The CDR3 is 12 residues long. The J segment lost 7 bases and the V segment lost 6 bases, leaving 6 bases of the junction unmatched. Germline CDR1 reads MNHEY; CDR2 reads SVGAGI. The CDR3, as DNA: TGTGCCAGCAGCCAACAGGGGTGGGAGCAGTACGTC. Translating gives CASSQQGWEQYV.

The chain is built from TRBV5-8 and TRBJ2-7, with D possibly TRBD1 on 5 matching bases. Trimming took 4 bases from V and 0 from J, leaving 8 bases between them. The CDR3 has 13 amino acids. Germline assignment: CDR1 SGHTS and CDR2 YDEGEE. Here the CDR3 reads CASSLTDSYEQYV. The CDR3 DNA reads as TGTGCCAGCAGCCTGACAGACTCCTACGAGCAGTACGTC.

The chain employs TRBV5-1 and TRBJ2-1; a possible D gene is TRBD2 (6 bases). The ends were cut back, 4 bases at V and 4 bases at J, with 15 bases in the middle. The CDR3 is made up of 15 amino acids. Germline values: CDR1 SGHRS, CDR2 YFSETQ. CDR3 protein: CASSPNSGTYNEQFF. The CDR3 DNA reads TGCGCCAGCAGCCCTAATAGCGGAACGTACAATGAGCAGTTCTTC.

The rearrangement joins TRBV5-1 to TRBJ1-1, with D possibly being TRBD1 (6 bases). The CDR3 extends over 15 amino acids. The germline V and J ends were trimmed by 4 bases and 3 bases, with 16 bases remaining between them. Germline CDR1 SGHRS, CDR2 YFSETQ. The CDR3 loop is CASSPGGGADTEAFF. DNA for the CDR3: TGCGCCAGCAGCCCCGGAGGGGGGGCGGACACTGAAGCTTTCTTT. Filled out from reference TRBV5-1 and TRBJ1-1, the complete variable domain reads KAGVTQTPRYLIKTRGQQVTLSCSPISGHRSVSWYQQTPGQGLQFLFEYFSETQRNKGNFPGRFSGRQFSNSRSEMNVSTLELGDSALYLCASSPGGGADTEAFFGQGTRLTVV.

The chain recombines TRBV7-2 with TRBJ2-3, with 7 bases lining up with TRBD2. CDR1 is SGHTA and CDR2 is FQGNSA in the germline V gene. The CDR3 contains 16 residues. The ends lost 1 base at V and 3 bases at J; junction bases unmatched: 7. The CDR3 here is CASSLGRGLATDTQYF. As DNA, the CDR3 is TGTGCCAGCAGCTTAGGGCGGGGGTTAGCAACAGATACGCAGTATTTT.

The chain employs TRBV28 and TRBJ1-6; no definite D call. Germline V gene lookup returns CDR1 MDHEN and CDR2 SYDVKM. The CDR3 length is 13 residues. Trimming pared 7 bases from V and 5 bases from J, leaving 9 bases between. CDR3 nucleotides: TGTGCCAGCACCACAGCCCATAATTCACCCCTCCACTTT. This codes for CASTTAHNSPLHF.

The V gene is TRBV21-1, the J gene TRBJ2-7; TRBD1 was called by the table and not checked on the DNA. TRBV21-1 constitutes a pseudogene. The length of the CDR3 is 13 residues. This chain's CDR3 is CASSLGQGNEQYV. Written as DNA, the CDR3 is TGTGCCAGCAGCCTTGGACAGGGCAACGAGCAGTACGTC.

The J gene is TRBJ2-5, the V gene TRBV18; D gene uncertain. V lost 4 bases and J 2 bases, leaving 2 bases between the germline ends. Germline assignment: CDR1 KGHSH and CDR2 LQKENI. The CDR3 totals 11 residues. The CDR3, as DNA: TGTGCCAGCTCACGTCAAGAGACCCAGTACTTC. This encodes CASSRQETQYF. The entire variable domain, with the rest obtained from reference TRBV18 and TRBJ2-5, is as follows: NAGVMQNPRHLVRRRGQEARLRCSPMKGHSHVYWYRQLPEEGLKFMVYLQKENIIDESGMPKERFSAEFPKEGPSILRIQQVVRGDSAAYFCASSRQETQYFGPGTRLLVL.

The CDR3 is CAWMRPGPYNEQFF. The CDR3 coding sequence is TGTGCCTGGATGCGACCTGGCCCCTACAATGAGCAGTTCTTC. The chain recombines TRBV30 with TRBJ2-1; D uncertain. V was trimmed by 4 bases and J by 2 bases, leaving 12 bases between them. CDR3 size: 14 residues. In germline, CDR1 is GTSNPN, CDR2 SVGIG (reference sequence).

The V gene is TRBV28, the J gene TRBJ1-3; D is perhaps TRBD1 (6 bases). The CDR3 is 15 residues long. The V gene's germline CDR1 is MDHEN and CDR2 SYDVKM. V shed 3 bases and J shed 4 bases, with 13 bases lying between them. In nucleotides, the CDR3 is TGTGCCAGCAGTTTGCCAGGGGATTCGGGAAACACCATATATTTT. As protein: CASSLPGDSGNTIYF.

On this clone itself: Other DNA sequences in the sample encode the same CDR3. CDR3 region: CASSLRGNQPQHF. The CDR3 DNA reads as TGTGCCAGCAGCTTACGGGGGAATCAGCCCCAGCATTTT. The genes are TRBV7-2 and TRBJ1-5; weak D call: TRBD1 (5 bases). The CDR3 sequence is 13 residues long. The ends were cut back, 2 bases at V and 4 bases at J, with 6 bases in the middle. Germline CDR1 is SGHTA and CDR2 is FQGNSA.

The J gene is TRBJ1-6, the V gene TRBV7-9, with 12 bases lining up with TRBD1. The CDR3 spans 15 residues. V trimming: 4 bases; J trimming: 7 bases; junction bases outside the gene matches: 2. Germline CDR1 SEHNR, CDR2 FQNEAQ (reference sequence). This chain's CDR3 is CASSSGQGANSPLHF. The CDR3 bases are TGTGCCAGCAGCTCGGGACAGGGGGCAAATTCACCCCTCCACTTT.

The genes are TRBV6-5 and TRBJ2-3; 8 bases fit TRBD2. The V gene's germline CDR1 is MNHEY and CDR2 SVGAGI. This CDR3 is built from 16 residues. V was pared by 0 bases and J by 8 bases, with 10 bases of the junction left unmatched. The CDR3 loop is CASSYSYVGTSSTQYF. The CDR3 DNA reads as TGTGCCAGCAGTTACTCGTATGTTGGGACTAGTAGTACGCAGTATTTT.

The J gene is TRBJ1-2, the V gene TRBV5-6; D gene ambiguous. The CDR3 runs 15 residues. Germline CDR1 is SGHDT and CDR2 is YYEEEE. The V gene lost 4 bases and the J gene lost 1 base, with 14 bases spanning the gap. CDR3 bases: TGTGCCAGCAGCCCCCTGGACGGCTTTAACTATGGCTACACCTTC. Translation gives CASSPLDGFNYGYTF.

V is TRBV18 and J is TRBJ2-7, with 7 nucleotides matching TRBD2. The junction had 4 bases not matched to a gene; V was cut back by 3 bases and J by 8 bases. Per germline, CDR1 KGHSH and CDR2 LQKENI. This CDR3 spans 12 amino acids. CDR3 in DNA: TGTGCCAGCTCACCGGGGGAGGGTCAGCAGTACGTC. Encoded protein: CASSPGEGQQYV.

The V gene is TRBV6-1, the J gene TRBJ2-2; 12 bases are a match to TRBD1. Germline V gene sequence: CDR1 MNHNS, CDR2 SASEGT. The ends lost 4 bases at V and 3 bases at J; junction bases unmatched: 6. The CDR3 runs 17 residues. In DNA, the CDR3 is TGTGCCAGCAGTGCCACCCGGGACAGGGGGCACACCGGGGAGCTGTTTTTT. Amino acid sequence: CASSATRDRGHTGELFF.

This sequence joins TRBV6-2 or TRBV6-3 and TRBJ2-7; the D is unclear. This CDR3 is built from 13 residues. The germline V gene has CDR1 MNHEY and CDR2 SVGEGT. The V gene lost 0 bases and the J gene lost 2 bases, with 5 bases spanning the gap. CDR3 nucleotides: TGTGCCAGCAGTTACTCGTACACCTACGAGCAGTACGTC. It is translated as CASSYSYTYEQYV.

The V gene is TRBV4-1, the J gene TRBJ2-2; 7 nucleotides agree with TRBD1. Losses at the gene ends were 3 bases for V and 1 base for J; bases not matched to a gene: 8. Germline values: CDR1 MGHRA, CDR2 YSYEKL. This CDR3 comprises 17 residues. The CDR3 sequence is CASSQTGQNKNTGELFF. DNA for the CDR3: TGCGCCAGCAGCCAGACGGGACAGAATAAGAACACCGGGGAGCTGTTTTTT.

The gene calls are TRBV30 and TRBJ1-2; tentatively, D is TRBD1 (5 bases). The CDR3 sequence is 12 residues long. Trimming pared 4 bases from V and 2 bases from J, leaving 8 bases between. Germline values: CDR1 GTSNPN, CDR2 SVGIG (reference sequence). CDR3 residues: CAWTAGNYGYTF. DNA for the CDR3: TGTGCCTGGACCGCAGGGAACTATGGCTACACCTTC.

This clone was recorded once. The chain joins TRBV7-2 to TRBJ2-1; D might be TRBD1 (5 bases). Trimming took 3 bases from V and 9 from J, leaving 15 bases between them. Germline V gene sequence: CDR1 SGHTA, CDR2 FQGNSA. The CDR3 spans 14 residues. For the CDR3, the DNA is TGTGCCAGCAGCTTGGATTCAGGGTTAGCTGAGCAGTTCTTC. Its protein is CASSLDSGLAEQFF.